The clone carrying this T cell receptor (beta chain) was observed a single time. What it binds is unknown. The data are from a study of graft-versus-host responses after intestinal transplantation. Across the study: As for transplant type, recipients had multivisceral, liver-intestinal, or isolated intestinal grafts. All recipients got anti-thymocyte globulin induction, then tacrolimus and steroids for 2 to 4 years.

General observations from the study: The study found high graft-versus-host to host-versus-graft clonal ratios in allografts of patients with graft-donor T cell macrochimerism.

This table comes from immunoSEQ multiplex PCR, and its TCRdb copy is limited to in-frame clones, with some not included. In the table there are around 23,000 clones, roughly 72% of which are singletons. Intraepithelial and lamina propria lymphocytes were freed from processed graft tissue. V dropped 4 bases and J dropped 6; count of bases not matched to a gene: 9. Germline CDR1 SGHNT, CDR2 YYREEE (reference sequence). The CDR3 has 15 amino acids. This receptor was identified in a human patient who received an intestinal transplant, so some T cells may come from the graft donor. Sample: ileum tissue, taken 12 days after intestinal transplant. The genes are TRBV5-4 and TRBJ2-5; TRBD2 aligns across 10 bases. This CDR3 is CASSESGGAGKTQYF. In nucleotides, the CDR3 is TGTGCCAGCAGCGAGAGCGGGGGGGCCGGGAAGACCCAGTACTTC.